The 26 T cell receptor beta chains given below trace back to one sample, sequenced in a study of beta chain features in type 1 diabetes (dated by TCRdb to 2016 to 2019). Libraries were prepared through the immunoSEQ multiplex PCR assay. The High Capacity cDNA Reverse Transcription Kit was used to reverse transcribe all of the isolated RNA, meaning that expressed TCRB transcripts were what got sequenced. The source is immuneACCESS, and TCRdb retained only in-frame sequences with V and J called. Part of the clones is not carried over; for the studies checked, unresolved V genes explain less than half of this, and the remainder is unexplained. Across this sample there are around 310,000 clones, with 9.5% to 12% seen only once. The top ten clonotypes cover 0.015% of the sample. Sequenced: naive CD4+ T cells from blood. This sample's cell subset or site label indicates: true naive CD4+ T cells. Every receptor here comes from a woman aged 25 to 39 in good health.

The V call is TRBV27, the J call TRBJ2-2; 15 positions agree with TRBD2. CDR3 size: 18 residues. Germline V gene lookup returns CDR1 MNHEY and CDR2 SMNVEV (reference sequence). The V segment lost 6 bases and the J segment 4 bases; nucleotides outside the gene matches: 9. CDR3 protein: CASSRTSGRALGTGELFF. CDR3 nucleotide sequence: TGTGCCAGCAGCCGGACTAGCGGGAGGGCCTTGGGCACCGGGGAGCTGTTTTTT.

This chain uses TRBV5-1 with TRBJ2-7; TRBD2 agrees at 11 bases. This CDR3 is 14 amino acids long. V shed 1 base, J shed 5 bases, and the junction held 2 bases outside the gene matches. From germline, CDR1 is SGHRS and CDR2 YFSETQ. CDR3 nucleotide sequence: TGCGCCAGCAGCTTGTTACTAGCGGGAGACGAGCAGTACTTC. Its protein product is CASSLLLAGDEQYF.

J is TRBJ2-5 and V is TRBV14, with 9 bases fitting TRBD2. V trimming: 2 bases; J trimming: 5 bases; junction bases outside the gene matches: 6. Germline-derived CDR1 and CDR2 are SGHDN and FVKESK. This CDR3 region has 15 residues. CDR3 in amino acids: CASSQLLAGQETQYF. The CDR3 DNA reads TGTGCCAGCAGCCAACTGCTAGCGGGACAGGAGACCCAGTACTTC.

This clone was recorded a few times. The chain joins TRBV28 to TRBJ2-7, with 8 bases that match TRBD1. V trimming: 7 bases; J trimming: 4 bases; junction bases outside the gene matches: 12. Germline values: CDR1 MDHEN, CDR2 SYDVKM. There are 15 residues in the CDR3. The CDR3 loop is CASIPGGQGTYEQYF. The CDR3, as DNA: TGTGCCAGCATTCCCGGCGGACAGGGAACTTACGAGCAGTACTTC.

CDR3 residues: CASSYGREGNEQFF. The CDR3 DNA sequence: TGTGCCAGCAGCTATGGCCGGGAGGGAAATGAGCAGTTCTTC. The V gene is TRBV7-3, the J gene TRBJ2-1; 8 bases are shared with TRBD2. CDR1 is SGHTA, CDR2 FQGTGA, per germline. Germline trimming cut 4 bases from V and 7 bases from J; bases unmatched to any gene: 6. The CDR3 is 14 residues long.

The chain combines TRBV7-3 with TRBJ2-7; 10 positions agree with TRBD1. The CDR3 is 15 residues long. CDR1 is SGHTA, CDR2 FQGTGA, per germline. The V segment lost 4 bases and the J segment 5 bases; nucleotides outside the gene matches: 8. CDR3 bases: TGTGCCAGCAGCTCTTCCGGGACAGGGGTGCACGAGCAGTACTTC. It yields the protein CASSSSGTGVHEQYF.

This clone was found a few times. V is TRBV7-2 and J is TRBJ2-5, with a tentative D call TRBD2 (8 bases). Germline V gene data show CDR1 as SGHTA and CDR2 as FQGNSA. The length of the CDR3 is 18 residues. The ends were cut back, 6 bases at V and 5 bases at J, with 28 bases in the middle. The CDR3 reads CASRTGAGIAGKGETQYF. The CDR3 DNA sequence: TGTGCCAGCAGAACAGGGGCGGGAATAGCGGGGAAAGGGGAGACCCAGTACTTC.

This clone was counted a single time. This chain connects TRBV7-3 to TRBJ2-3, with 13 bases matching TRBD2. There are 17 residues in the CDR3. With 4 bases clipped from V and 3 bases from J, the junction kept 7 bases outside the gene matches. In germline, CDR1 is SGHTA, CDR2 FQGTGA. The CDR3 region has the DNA TGTGCCAGCAGCTCTTGGACTAGCGGGAGTTTTACAGATACGCAGTATTTT. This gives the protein CASSSWTSGSFTDTQYF.

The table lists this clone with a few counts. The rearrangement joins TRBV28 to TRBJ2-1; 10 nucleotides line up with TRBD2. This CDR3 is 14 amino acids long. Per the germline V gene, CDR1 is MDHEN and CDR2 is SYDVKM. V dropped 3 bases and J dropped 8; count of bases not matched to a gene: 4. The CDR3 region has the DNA TGTGCCAGCAGTTTCGCTAGCGGGAGTTATGAGCAGTTCTTC. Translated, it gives CASSFASGSYEQFF.

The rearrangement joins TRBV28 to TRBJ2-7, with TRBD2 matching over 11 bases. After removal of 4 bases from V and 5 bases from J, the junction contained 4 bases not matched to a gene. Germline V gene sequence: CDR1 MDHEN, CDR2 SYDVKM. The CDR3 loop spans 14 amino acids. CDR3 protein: CASSSLAGVDEQYF. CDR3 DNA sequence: TGTGCCAGCAGTTCACTAGCGGGAGTAGACGAGCAGTACTTC.

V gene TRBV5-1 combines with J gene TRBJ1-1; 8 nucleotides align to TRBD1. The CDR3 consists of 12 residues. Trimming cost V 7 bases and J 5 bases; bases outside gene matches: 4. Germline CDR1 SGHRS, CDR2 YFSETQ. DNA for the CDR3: TGCGCCAGCGGACAGGGAGGGACTGAAGCTTTCTTT. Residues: CASGQGGTEAFF.

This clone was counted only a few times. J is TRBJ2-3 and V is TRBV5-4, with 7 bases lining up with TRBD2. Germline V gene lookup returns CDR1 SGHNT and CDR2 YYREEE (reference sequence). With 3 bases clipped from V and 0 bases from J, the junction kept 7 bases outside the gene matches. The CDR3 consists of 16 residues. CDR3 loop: CASSSKTSSSTDTQYF. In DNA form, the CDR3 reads TGTGCCAGCAGCTCTAAGACTAGCTCGAGCACAGATACGCAGTATTTT.

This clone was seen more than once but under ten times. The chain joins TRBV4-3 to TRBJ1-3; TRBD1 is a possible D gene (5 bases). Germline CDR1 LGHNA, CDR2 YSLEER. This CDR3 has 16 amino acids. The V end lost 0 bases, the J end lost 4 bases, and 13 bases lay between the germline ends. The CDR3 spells CASSQDVGASGNTIYF. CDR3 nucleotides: TGCGCCAGCAGCCAAGATGTTGGGGCGTCGGGAAACACCATATATTTT.

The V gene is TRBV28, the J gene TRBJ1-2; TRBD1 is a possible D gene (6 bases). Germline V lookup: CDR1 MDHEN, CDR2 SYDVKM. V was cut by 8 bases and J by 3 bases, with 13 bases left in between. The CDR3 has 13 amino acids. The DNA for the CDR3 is TGTGCCAGCCTTCAGGGGAGAGACTATGGCTACACCTTC. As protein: CASLQGRDYGYTF.

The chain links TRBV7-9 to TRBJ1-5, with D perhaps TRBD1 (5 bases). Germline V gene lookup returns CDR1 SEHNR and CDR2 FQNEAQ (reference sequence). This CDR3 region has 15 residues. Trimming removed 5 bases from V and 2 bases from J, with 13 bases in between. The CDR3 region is CASSQQGGGNQPQHF. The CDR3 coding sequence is TGTGCCAGCAGCCAGCAGGGAGGCGGCAATCAGCCCCAGCATTTT.

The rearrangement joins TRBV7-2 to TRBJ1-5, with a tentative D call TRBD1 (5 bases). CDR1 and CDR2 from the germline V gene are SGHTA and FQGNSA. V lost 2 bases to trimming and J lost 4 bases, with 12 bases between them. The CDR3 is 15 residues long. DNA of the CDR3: TGTGCCAGCAGCTTATTGGGGGGGTTGAATCAGCCCCAGCATTTT. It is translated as CASSLLGGLNQPQHF.

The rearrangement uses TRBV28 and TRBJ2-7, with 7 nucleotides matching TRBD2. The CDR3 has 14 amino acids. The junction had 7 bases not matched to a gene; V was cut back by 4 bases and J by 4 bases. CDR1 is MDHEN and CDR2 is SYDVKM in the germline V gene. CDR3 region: CASSWTRGFYEQYF. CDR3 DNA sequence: TGTGCCAGCAGTTGGACTAGGGGCTTTTACGAGCAGTACTTC.

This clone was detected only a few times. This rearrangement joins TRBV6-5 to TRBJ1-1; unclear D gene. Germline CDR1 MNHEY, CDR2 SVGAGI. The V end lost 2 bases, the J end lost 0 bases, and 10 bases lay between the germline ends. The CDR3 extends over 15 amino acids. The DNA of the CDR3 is TGTGCCAGCAGTTACGATACGAGATTGAACACTGAAGCTTTCTTT. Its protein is CASSYDTRLNTEAFF.

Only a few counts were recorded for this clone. CDR3 loop: CASSYGAALGLEQYF. DNA for the CDR3: TGTGCCAGCAGTTACGGGGCGGCTTTAGGTCTCGAGCAGTACTTC. This chain links TRBV6-5 with TRBJ2-7, with D possibly matching TRBD1 (5 bases). The CDR3 consists of 15 residues. Trimming removed 2 bases from V and 6 bases from J, with 17 bases in between. Per germline, CDR1 MNHEY and CDR2 SVGAGI.

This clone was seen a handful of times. Written as DNA, the CDR3 is TGTGCCAGCAGAGTGACAGGGAGGAATGAGCAGTTCTTC. It encodes CASRVTGRNEQFF. This rearrangement joins TRBV27 to TRBJ2-1; a weak D match, TRBD1 (7 bases). The CDR3 has 13 amino acids. Trimming pared 6 bases from V and 7 bases from J, leaving 13 bases between. Germline V CDR1 and CDR2: MNHEY, SMNVEV (reference sequence).

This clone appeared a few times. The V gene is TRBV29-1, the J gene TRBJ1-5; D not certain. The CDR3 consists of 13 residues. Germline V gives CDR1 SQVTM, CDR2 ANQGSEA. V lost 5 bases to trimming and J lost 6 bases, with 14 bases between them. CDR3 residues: CSVITGLGQPQHF. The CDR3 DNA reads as TGCAGCGTTATTACGGGTCTCGGTCAGCCCCAGCATTTT.

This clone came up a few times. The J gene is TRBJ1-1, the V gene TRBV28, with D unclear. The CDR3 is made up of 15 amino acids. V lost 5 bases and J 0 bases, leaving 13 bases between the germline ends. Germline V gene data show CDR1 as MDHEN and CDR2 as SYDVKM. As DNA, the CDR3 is TGTGCCAGCAGTCCAAATCCAGTCATGAACACTGAAGCTTTCTTT. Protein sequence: CASSPNPVMNTEAFF.

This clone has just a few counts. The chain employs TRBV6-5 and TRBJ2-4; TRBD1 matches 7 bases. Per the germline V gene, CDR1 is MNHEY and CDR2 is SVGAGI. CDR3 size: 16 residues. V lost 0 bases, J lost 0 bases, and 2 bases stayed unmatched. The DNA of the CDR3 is TGTGCCAGCAGTTACTCGAAGGGGGCAGCCAAAAACATTCAGTACTTC. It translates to CASSYSKGAAKNIQYF.

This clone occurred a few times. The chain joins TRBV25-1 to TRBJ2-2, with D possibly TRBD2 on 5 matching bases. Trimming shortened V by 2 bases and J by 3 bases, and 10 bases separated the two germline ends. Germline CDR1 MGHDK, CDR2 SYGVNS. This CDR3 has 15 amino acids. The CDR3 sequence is CASSELAKDTGELFF. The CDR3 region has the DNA TGTGCCAGCAGTGAACTAGCAAAAGACACCGGGGAGCTGTTTTTT.

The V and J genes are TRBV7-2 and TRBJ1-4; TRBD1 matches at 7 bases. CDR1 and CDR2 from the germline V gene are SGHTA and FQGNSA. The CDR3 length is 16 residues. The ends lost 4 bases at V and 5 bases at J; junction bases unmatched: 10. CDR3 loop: CASSSKIGTVNEKLFF. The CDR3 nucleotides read TGTGCCAGCAGCTCAAAAATCGGGACAGTAAATGAAAAACTGTTTTTT.

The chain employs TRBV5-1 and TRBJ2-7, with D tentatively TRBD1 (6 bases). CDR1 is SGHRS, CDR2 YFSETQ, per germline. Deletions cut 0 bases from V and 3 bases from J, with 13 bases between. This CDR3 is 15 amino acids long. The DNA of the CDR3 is TGCGCCAGCAGCTTGGGATACGGACAGTTCTACGAGCAGTACTTC. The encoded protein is CASSLGYGQFYEQYF.